What follows describes a single T cell receptor (beta chain). These data belong to a study of shared clonotypes between healthy human individuals. Assay: immunoSEQ multiplex PCR; the TCRdb copy retains only in-frame clones and omits some. The data hold about 1.1 million clones, with around 77% observed a single time. This CDR3 has 16 amino acids. The germline V gene encodes CDR1 SGHDT and CDR2 YYEEEE. The V segment lost 4 bases and the J segment 7 bases; nucleotides outside the gene matches: 11. Donors, without exception, were Caucasian adults residing in Nashville, Tennessee. Sequences were obtained from memory CD4+ T cells from PBMCs. Described subset: CD45RA-negative fraction. The rearrangement links TRBV5-6 to TRBJ2-1; 10 nucleotides align to TRBD1. This clonotype originated in a man between 18 and 29 years old in good health. Some clones in this sample may be carry-over from other donors' samples. This CDR3 reads CASSPGTGAVGNEQFF. The CDR3 DNA follows: TGTGCCAGCAGCCCTGGGACAGGGGCCGTGGGGAATGAGCAGTTCTTC.